This is a list of T cell receptor beta chains from one sample in a study of prognosis after radiotherapy for stage I lung cancer. TCRdb analysed the multiplex PCR reads with MiXCR anew, one entry per CDR3 protein. In the table there are 20,000 to 25,000 distinct CDR3 sequences, about 46% of which are singletons. The input for sequencing was PBMCs, taken before or after stereotactic body radiation therapy (not recorded which). The receptors here all came from a donor over 45 with non-small cell lung cancer. CDR3s include the opening cysteine and the closing phenylalanine or tryptophan. D genes are given only for firm matches. Some rows have no size entry. The others give once, few or many, or a class for an expanded clone.

length: 15
J: TRBJ2-5
D: TRBD1
V: TRBV6-1
size: many
CDR3: CASIKGTGQQETQYF
DNA: TGTGCCAGCATCAAGGGGACAGGACAACAAGAGACCCAGTACTTC

length: 14
J: TRBJ2-7
D: TRBD2
V: TRBV5-6
size: many
CDR3: CASSLALAGYEQYF
DNA: TGTGCCAGCAGCTTGGCACTAGCGGGGTACGAGCAGTACTTC

length: 17
J: TRBJ1-4
D: NA
V: TRBV20-1
size: many
CDR3: CSARRTQPRSPNEKLFF
DNA: TGCAGTGCTAGACGGACACAACCGAGGTCACCAAATGAAAAACTGTTTTTT

length: 11
J: TRBJ2-1
D: TRBD1
V: TRBV2
size: NA
CDR3: CTSRDRWPSPF
DNA: TGTACCAGCAGGGACAGGTGGCCATCGCCTTTC

length: 15
J: TRBJ1-2
D: TRBD1
V: TRBV29-1
size: many
CDR3: CSVIEPGQYHYGYTF
DNA: TGCAGCGTCATCGAACCGGGACAGTATCACTATGGCTACACCTTC

length: 16
J: TRBJ2-1
D: TRBD2
V: TRBV6-2/TRBV6-3
size: NA
CDR3: CASWGTSGGSYNEQFF
DNA: TGTGCCAGCTGGGGGACTAGCGGGGGCTCCTACAATGAGCAGTTCTTC

length: 16
J: TRBJ2-1
D: NA
V: TRBV28
size: many
CDR3: CASSSYSSGGYNEQFF
DNA: TGTGCCAGCAGCTCCTATTCGAGCGGAGGGTACAATGAGCAGTTCTTC

length: 12
J: TRBJ2-1
D: NA
V: TRBV12-3/TRBV12-4
size: NA
CDR3: CASSPSVREQFF
DNA: TGTGCCAGCAGCCCCAGTGTTCGTGAGCAGTTCTTC

length: 13
J: TRBJ2-5
D: NA
V: TRBV6-2/TRBV6-3
size: NA
CDR3: CASSYRLSGTKYF
DNA: TGTGCCAGCAGTTACCGACTGTCAGGGACCAAGTACTTC

length: 15
J: TRBJ2-2
D: TRBD2
V: TRBV19
size: many
CDR3: CASTTSGRASGELFF
DNA: TGTGCCAGTACTACTAGCGGGAGAGCATCCGGGGAGCTGTTTTTT

length: 13
J: TRBJ2-7
D: TRBD2
V: TRBV6-2/TRBV6-3
size: NA
CDR3: CASWEGNSYEQYF
DNA: TGTGCCAGCTGGGAGGGGAACTCCTACGAGCAGTACTTC

length: 15
J: TRBJ1-1
D: NA
V: TRBV12-3/TRBV12-4
size: NA
CDR3: CASTPRRGWNTQSFF
DNA: TGTGCCAGCACCCCTCGGCGTGGGTGGAACACTCAATCTTTCTTT

length: 17
J: TRBJ2-5
D: TRBD2
V: TRBV2
size: NA
CDR3: CASSEAHVAGGLETQYF
DNA: TGTGCCAGCAGTGAAGCGCACGTAGCGGGAGGTCTAGAGACCCAGTACTTC

length: 14
J: TRBJ2-1
D: NA
V: TRBV10-3
size: many
CDR3: CAISESGDRNEQFF
DNA: TGTGCCATCAGTGAGTCAGGGGATCGCAATGAGCAGTTCTTC

length: 13
J: TRBJ2-7
D: NA
V: TRBV12-3/TRBV12-4
size: NA
CDR3: CASRGPLGYEQYF
DNA: TGTGCCAGCAGGGGGCCCCTGGGGTACGAGCAGTACTTC

length: 12
J: TRBJ2-7
D: NA
V: TRBV6-1
size: medium-sized
CDR3: CASSSSSYEQYF
DNA: TGTGCCAGCAGCTCAAGCTCCTACGAGCAGTACTTC

length: 14
J: TRBJ2-2
D: NA
V: TRBV2
size: NA
CDR3: CASKLVASTGELFF
DNA: TGTGCCAGCAAGTTGGTGGCGAGCACCGGGGAGCTGTTTTTT

length: 13
J: TRBJ1-2
D: NA
V: TRBV20-1
size: NA
CDR3: CSASLTRTMSDTF
DNA: TGCAGTGCTAGTTTGACGAGAACTATGAGTGACACCTTC

length: 15
J: TRBJ2-3
D: TRBD2
V: TRBV11-3
size: many
CDR3: CASSSSGTRADTQYF
DNA: TGTGCCAGCAGCTCCTCCGGGACTAGAGCAGATACGCAGTATTTT

length: 14
J: TRBJ2-7
D: TRBD2
V: TRBV5-1
size: NA
CDR3: CASSLGLDLFEQYF
DNA: TGCGCCAGCAGCCTAGGACTAGATTTGTTCGAGCAGTACTTC